The rows below give T cell receptor beta chains drawn from one sample of a study of shared clonotypes between healthy human individuals. Sequencing used immunoSEQ multiplex PCR; TCRdb keeps in-frame clones, though not all of them. The table has about 2.4 million clones, around 90% seen once. Sequences were obtained from naive CD4+ T cells sorted from blood. These TCRs come from a man aged 18-30 years in good health. CDR3s include the opening cysteine and the closing phenylalanine or tryptophan. The D gene is left open where the match is weak. Clone size is stated in some rows and not others, as once, few, many or a class when expanded.

TRBJ1-5,13,TRBV10-3,TRBD1,few,CAISELVGQGWLF,TGTGCCATCAGTGAACTAGTGGGACAGGGTTGGTTATTT
TRBJ1-1,11,TRBV5-6,-,few,CASRKNTEAFF,TGTGCCAGCAGAAAGAACACTGAAGCTTTCTTT
TRBJ2-3,16,TRBV9,TRBD2,-,CASGPGLAGGTDTQYF,TGTGCCAGCGGCCCGGGACTAGCGGGAGGCACAGATACGCAGTATTTT
TRBJ2-3,14,TRBV5-1,TRBD2,-,CASSLVGGADTQYF,TGCGCCAGCAGCTTAGTCGGGGGGGCGGATACGCAGTATTTT
TRBJ1-5,16,TRBV30,TRBD1,-,CAWSRTGYYSNQPQHF,TGTGCCTGGAGTCGGACAGGTTATTATAGCAATCAGCCCCAGCATTTT
TRBJ1-4,16,TRBV18,-,-,CASSPLSGPYNEKLFF,TGTGCCAGCTCACCACTATCTGGGCCCTATAATGAAAAACTGTTTTTT
TRBJ1-1,17,TRBV7-9,-,-,CASSLAIIGSAVTEAFF,TGTGCCAGCAGCTTAGCGATCATTGGGTCCGCAGTAACTGAAGCTTTCTTT
TRBJ2-5,13,TRBV10-2,TRBD2,-,CASSPSGVETQYF,TGCGCCAGCAGTCCCAGCGGGGTGGAGACCCAGTACTTC
TRBJ1-6,14,TRBV7-9,-,few,CASTDGSYNSPLHF,TGTGCCAGCACTGATGGTTCTTATAATTCACCCCTCCACTTT
TRBJ2-2,15,TRBV5-4,-,-,CASSPAGVYTGELFF,TGTGCCAGCAGCCCGGCAGGGGTGTACACCGGGGAGCTGTTTTTT
TRBJ2-5,14,TRBV10-1,TRBD2,once,CAGRTSGSEETQYF,TGCGCCGGCCGGACTAGCGGGAGTGAAGAGACCCAGTACTTC
TRBJ2-2,15,TRBV30,-,-,CAWRALGGNTGELFF,TGTGCCTGGAGGGCTCTAGGGGGGAACACCGGGGAGCTGTTTTTT
TRBJ1-1,15,TRBV18,-,-,CASSPPGQGGTEAFF,TGTGCCAGCTCACCACCTGGCCAGGGAGGAACTGAAGCTTTCTTT
TRBJ1-2,17,TRBV19,TRBD1,-,CASSTFPDRAANYGYTF,TGTGCCAGTAGTACCTTCCCGGACAGGGCAGCAAACTATGGCTACACCTTC
TRBJ1-6,13,TRBV9,-,-,CASSNAYNSPLHF,TGTGCCAGCAGTAACGCGTATAATTCACCCCTCCACTTT
TRBJ2-1,14,TRBV7-2,-,-,CASSFYGSDNEQFF,TGTGCCAGCAGCTTTTATGGGTCCGACAATGAGCAGTTCTTC
TRBJ2-1,11,TRBV10-2,-,-,CASLRGNEQFF,TGCGCCTCCCTCCGGGGCAATGAGCAGTTCTTC
TRBJ1-6,14,TRBV6-5,-,few,CASSYGRLESPLHF,TGTGCCAGCAGTTACGGACGGCTTGAATCACCCCTCCACTTT
TRBJ2-7,15,TRBV5-1,TRBD1,-,CASSWTGPTSYEQYF,TGCGCCAGCAGCTGGACAGGGCCTACCTCCTACGAGCAGTACTTC
TRBJ2-7,15,TRBV27,-,-,CASSLLGTPPYEQYF,TGTGCCAGCAGTTTACTGGGGACGCCACCCTACGAGCAGTACTTC
TRBJ2-3,12,TRBV29-1,-,-,CSVEVRPDTQYF,TGCAGCGTTGAAGTCCGTCCAGATACGCAGTATTTT
TRBJ1-4,12,TRBV28,-,-,CASRLLTEKLFF,TGTGCCAGCAGATTACTTACTGAAAAACTGTTTTTT
TRBJ2-1,16,TRBV18,-,-,CASSPARGPLGDEQFF,TGTGCCAGCTCACCGGCGAGAGGACCCCTTGGTGATGAGCAGTTCTTC
TRBJ1-1,13,TRBV9,-,-,CASSPNGFWKAFF,TGTGCCAGCAGCCCTAATGGATTTTGGAAAGCTTTCTTT
TRBJ2-7,15,TRBV6-1,TRBD2,-,CASSGPLGLAYEQYF,TGTGCCAGCAGTGGGCCGCTGGGACTAGCCTACGAGCAGTACTTC
TRBJ1-5,15,TRBV18,TRBD1,-,CASSVDRGGNQPQHF,TGTGCCAGCTCGGTCGACAGGGGAGGCAATCAGCCCCAGCATTTT
TRBJ2-7,13,TRBV10-1,-,few,CASSEVGPYEQYF,TGCGCCAGCAGTGAGGTAGGCCCCTACGAGCAGTACTTC
TRBJ2-1,19,TRBV4-3,-,once,CASSQDDAILAEGFGEQFF,TGCGCCAGCAGCCAAGATGATGCGATCTTGGCGGAGGGGTTCGGTGAGCAGTTCTTC
TRBJ2-1,17,TRBV5-1,TRBD2,-,CASSSQPGLGRTNEQFF,TGCGCCAGCAGCTCTCAACCGGGACTAGGAAGGACCAATGAGCAGTTCTTC
TRBJ2-3,15,TRBV7-2,-,-,CASSLVAVTPDTQYF,TGTGCCAGCAGCTTAGTGGCGGTCACCCCAGATACGCAGTATTTT
TRBJ1-4,15,TRBV6-1,-,few,CASSEATATNEKLFF,TGTGCCAGCAGTGAAGCGACAGCAACTAATGAAAAACTGTTTTTT
TRBJ1-2,15,TRBV7-9,-,-,CASSLIWPGNYGYTF,TGTGCCAGCAGCTTAATATGGCCAGGGAACTATGGCTACACCTTC
TRBJ2-1,12,TRBV19,-,once,CASSSQGDEQFF,TGTGCCAGTAGCTCTCAGGGCGATGAGCAGTTCTTC
TRBJ1-6,14,TRBV7-9,TRBD1,-,CASRQGAGNSPLHF,TGTGCCAGCAGACAGGGGGCAGGTAATTCACCCCTCCACTTT
TRBJ1-1,13,TRBV10-1,-,-,CASRGDGRDKAFF,TGCGCCAGCAGGGGGGACGGAAGAGATAAGGCTTTCTTT
TRBJ1-2,14,TRBV5-1,-,-,CASSLDAEGLGYTF,TGCGCCAGCAGCTTGGATGCAGAGGGCTTGGGCTACACCTTC
TRBJ2-7,15,TRBV30,-,-,CAWSRILGQAYEQYF,TGTGCCTGGAGTCGAATACTCGGCCAAGCCTACGAGCAGTACTTC
TRBJ2-7,14,TRBV5-6,-,-,CASSLEDKSYEQYF,TGTGCCAGCAGCTTGGAGGACAAGTCCTACGAGCAGTACTTC
TRBJ2-7,11,TRBV12-5,-,-,CASGSRYEQYF,TGTGCTAGTGGTTCCCGGTACGAGCAGTACTTC
TRBJ2-2,13,TRBV29-1,TRBD2,once,CSVVVTSAGELFF,TGCAGCGTTGTGGTGACTAGCGCAGGGGAGCTGTTTTTT
TRBJ2-3,16,TRBV6-6,TRBD2,-,CASSPPLAGLSDTQYF,TGTGCCAGCAGTCCACCCTTAGCGGGGCTGTCAGATACGCAGTATTTT
TRBJ2-7,12,TRBV29-1,-,once,CSVSQGTYEQYF,TGCAGCGTTTCCCAGGGGACCTACGAGCAGTACTTC
TRBJ1-1,13,TRBV29-1,-,-,CSGGGSPGTEAFF,TGCAGCGGGGGGGGGTCCCCTGGGACTGAAGCTTTCTTT
TRBJ1-1,13,TRBV25-1,-,-,CASRILDRSEAFF,TGTGCCAGCAGGATCCTCGACAGGTCGGAAGCTTTCTTT
TRBJ1-5,13,TRBV7-2,-,-,CASSFRTDQPQHF,TGTGCCAGCAGCTTCAGAACGGATCAGCCCCAGCATTTT
TRBJ2-1,13,TRBV4-3,TRBD2,-,CASGSGMHNEQFF,TGCGCCAGCGGTAGCGGGATGCACAATGAGCAGTTCTTC
TRBJ2-7,16,TRBV19,-,-,CASSIDLSGGGDEQYF,TGTGCCAGTAGTATAGATTTAAGTGGAGGGGGCGACGAGCAGTACTTC
TRBJ2-2,14,TRBV28,-,-,CASSLGSNTGELFF,TGTGCCAGCAGTTTGGGGTCAAACACCGGGGAGCTGTTTTTT
TRBJ1-5,15,TRBV7-2,-,-,CASSLGGIPNQPQHF,TGTGCCAGCAGCCTTGGAGGGATTCCCAATCAGCCCCAGCATTTT
TRBJ2-1,15,TRBV6-6,TRBD2,-,CASSYKREGYNEQFF,TGTGCCAGCAGTTACAAGCGGGAGGGATACAATGAGCAGTTCTTC
TRBJ2-2,12,TRBV10-3,-,-,CATADGTGELFF,TGTGCCACCGCGGACGGGACCGGGGAGCTGTTTTTT
TRBJ1-2,13,TRBV9,-,-,CASSVGPDYGYTF,TGTGCCAGCAGCGTTGGACCCGACTATGGCTACACCTTC
TRBJ2-7,16,TRBV4-3,TRBD2,-,CASSQELTSGNYEQYF,TGCGCCAGCAGCCAAGAACTCACTAGCGGAAATTACGAGCAGTACTTC